This T cell receptor beta chain was identified during a study of blood T cell repertoires in COVID-19. Across the whole study: Acute and convalescent COVID-19 specimens originated in the United States, Italy and Spain. The cDNA or gDNA used as material had been derived from T cells, B-cell-depleted T cells, or PBMCs.

About this clone itself: One junction end does not reproduce the germline sequence, and a read error may be involved.

The CDR3 runs to 14 residues. Germline assignment: CDR1 SSHAT and CDR2 FNYEAQ (reference sequence). Repertoires were generated with immunoSEQ multiplex PCR, while TCRdb's copy carries only in-frame clones and drops some. The table lists about 180,000 clones, 70% to 90% of them singletons. The specimen was peripheral blood. The source of this sequence is a human donor with active or convalescent COVID-19. The donor label of this sample is uncertain. This chain joins TRBV7-7 and TRBJ2-1, with 7 positions matching TRBD2. This CDR3 reads CASSLAGGGNEQFF. In DNA, the CDR3 is TGTGCTAGCAGCTTAGCTGGGGGGGGGAATGAGCAGTTCTTC.